This T cell receptor beta chain came from a study of T-cell memory formation after mild COVID-19. About the research overall: Most TCR clusters belonged to a single donor.

This CDR3 has 14 residues. CDR1 and CDR2 from the germline V gene are SEHNR and FQNEAQ (reference sequence). V gave up 1 base and J gave up 1 base, with 5 bases separating them. TCRdb fed the 5' RACE reads into MiXCR, producing one record per CDR3 protein. Seen here are fewer than 250,000 distinct CDR3 sequences, about 16% observed once, and the top ten hold 2.4%. Concerning this clonotype: The antigen is undetermined.

Whole-study findings and limits: Unconfirmed was the SARS-CoV-2 specificity of second-wave clones that peaked on day 37.

Sequenced sample: PBMCs or a T cell subset sorted from them (not recorded which). This receptor was taken from an adult woman who had mild COVID-19 (a few samples of this study predate the infection). Cell type and time point are not known. The chain recombines TRBV7-9 with TRBJ1-5; no clear D gene. CDR3 sequence reads: CASSLVGSNQPQHF. CDR3 nucleotides: TGTGCCAGCAGCTTAGTGGGGAGCAATCAGCCCCAGCATTTT.